These T cell receptor beta chains were read from a single sample in a study of molecular identifiers for immune sequencing clone quantification. From the PCR reads, TCRdb called clonotypes with MiXCR, one entry per CDR3 protein. The data show around 470,000 distinct CDR3 sequences, about a fifth seen once. The sample was naive CD8+ T cells from blood, with Jurkat cell RNA spiked in. These receptors were obtained from a human donor in good health. Some libraries in this study had Jurkat cell RNA spiked in. The CDR3 runs from the conserved cysteine through the conserved F or W. The D gene is left open where the match is weak. Expanded clones are given a class, and other clones once, few, many or no size at all.

NA	TRBV7-9	TRBJ2-7	NA	CASSSPGNSYEQYF	TGTGCCAGCAGCTCACCAGGGAACTCCTACGAGCAGTACTTC
TRBD1	TRBV19	TRBJ2-7	many	CASSPSGGSEQYF	TGTGCCAGTAGTCCGTCAGGGGGCAGCGAGCAGTACTTC
NA	TRBV6-1	TRBJ2-7	few	CASTLTQYEQYF	TGTGCCAGCACCCTCACACAGTACGAGCAGTACTTC
TRBD1	TRBV12-3/TRBV12-4	TRBJ1-5	many	CASSSGTGPLNQPQHF	TGTGCCAGCAGTTCCGGGACAGGGCCACTCAATCAGCCCCAGCATTTT
TRBD2	TRBV6-5	TRBJ2-5	many	CASSYSAGGETQYF	TGTGCCAGCAGTTACTCGGCGGGGGGCGAGACCCAGTACTTC
NA	TRBV12-3/TRBV12-4	TRBJ1-1	NA	CASSLGRMNTEACF	TGTGCCAGCAGTTTAGGCAGAATGAACACTGAAGCTTGCTTC
NA	TRBV6-2/TRBV6-3	TRBJ1-1	many	CASSLTRAGSTEAFF	TGTGCCAGCAGTCTCACCAGGGCGGGGAGCACTGAAGCTTTCTTT
TRBD1	TRBV6-2/TRBV6-3	TRBJ2-7	NA	CASSYGGQGQYEQYF	TGTGCCAGCAGTTACGGGGGACAGGGGCAATACGAGCAGTACTTC
TRBD1	TRBV19	TRBJ1-2	NA	CASSRQGAFYGYTF	TGTGCCAGTAGTAGACAGGGGGCGTTCTATGGCTACACCTTC
NA	TRBV5-6	TRBJ2-2	few	CASSLKAANTGELFF	TGTGCCAGCAGCTTAAAGGCCGCGAACACCGGGGAGCTGTTTTTT
NA	TRBV13	TRBJ1-1	few	CASSPAPTGNTEAFF	TGTGCCAGCAGCCCCGCGCCGACAGGGAACACTGAAGCTTTCTTT
NA	TRBV20-1	TRBJ2-7	many	CSAGDRSTEQYF	TGCAGTGCTGGAGACAGATCTACGGAGCAGTACTTC
TRBD1	TRBV27	TRBJ1-1	NA	CASSPGQGLNTEALF	TGTGCCAGCAGTCCCGGACAGGGTTTGAACACTGAAGCTCTCTTT
NA	TRBV2	TRBJ1-1	many	CASGGVSTEAFF	TGTGCCAGCGGGGGGGTTAGCACTGAAGCTTTCTTT
NA	TRBV5-1	TRBJ2-7	few	CASRTGPTYEQYF	TGCGCCAGCAGAACGGGTCCGACCTACGAGCAGTACTTC
NA	TRBV7-9	TRBJ2-3	many	CASSFPSDTQYF	TGTGCCAGCAGCTTCCCCTCAGATACGCAGTATTTT
TRBD1	TRBV4-1	TRBJ1-1	NA	CASSQEIVRGLTGYTEAFF	TGCGCCAGCAGCCAAGAAATAGTCAGGGGGTTGACGGGGTACACTGAAGCTTTCTTT
NA	TRBV5-6	TRBJ1-5	many	CASSLSGSYNQPQHF	TGTGCCAGCAGCTTGAGTGGCAGCTACAATCAGCCCCAGCATTTT
NA	TRBV5-1	TRBJ1-1	NA	CASSLGMNAEAFF	TGCGCCAGCAGCCTAGGAATGAACGCTGAAGCTTTCTTT
TRBD2	TRBV20-1	TRBJ2-7	many	CSAMTSGDYYEQYF	TGCAGTGCTATGACTAGCGGGGACTACTACGAGCAGTACTTC
TRBD2	TRBV4-3	TRBJ2-2	NA	CASSQDRAGGNTGELFF	TGCGCCAGCAGCCAAGATCGGGCGGGGGGGAACACCGGGGAGCTGTTTTTT
NA	TRBV5-6	TRBJ2-7	many	CASSGVVPYEQYF	TGTGCCAGCAGCGGGGTGGTACCCTACGAGCAGTACTTC
NA	TRBV29-1	TRBJ2-3	many	CSVDDSTDTQYF	TGCAGCGTTGATGATAGCACAGATACGCAGTATTTT
TRBD1	TRBV30	TRBJ1-1	many	CAWSTGQGGTEAFF	TGTGCCTGGAGCACGGGACAGGGAGGGACTGAAGCTTTCTTT
TRBD2	TRBV6-5	TRBJ2-3	many	CASSYSVSGEDTQYF	TGTGCCAGCAGTTACTCGGTTAGCGGGGAAGATACGCAGTATTTT
NA	TRBV9	TRBJ2-7	few	CASSLGVLSSYEQYF	TGTGCCAGCAGCCTCGGGGTGCTCAGCTCCTACGAGCAGTACTTC
NA	TRBV27	TRBJ2-7	NA	CASSSWGYSTYEQYF	TGTGCCAGCAGTTCCTGGGGGTACTCAACCTACGAGCAGTACTTC
NA	TRBV13	TRBJ2-1	NA	CASSTGLSGRYNEQFF	TGTGCCAGCAGCACTGGTTTGTCGGGACGGTACAATGAGCAGTTCTTC
TRBD2	TRBV19	TRBJ2-7	few	CASSSRGGGNEQYF	TGTGCCAGTAGTTCTCGAGGCGGGGGGAACGAGCAGTACTTC
NA	TRBV4-3	TRBJ2-3	NA	CASSQDPGVGLSDTQYF	TGCGCCAGCAGCCAAGATCCCGGGGTAGGGCTTTCAGATACGCAGTATTTT
TRBD1	TRBV7-9	TRBJ1-1	few	CASSAGQLEAFF	TGTGCCAGCAGCGCGGGACAGCTTGAAGCTTTCTTT
NA	TRBV30	TRBJ1-1	many	CAWSVLGYMNTEAFF	TGTGCCTGGAGTGTACTGGGGTACATGAACACTGAAGCTTTCTTT
NA	TRBV19	TRBJ2-3	NA	CASSNPSGALTDTQYF	TGTGCCAGTAGTAACCCCTCAGGGGCCCTCACAGATACGCAGTATTTT
NA	TRBV14	TRBJ2-3	NA	CASSHLVGGPIGTDTQYF	TGTGCCAGCAGCCACCTTGTGGGGGGTCCCATCGGCACAGATACGCAGTATTTT
TRBD1	TRBV19	TRBJ2-3	NA	CASSVWTGGTDTRYF	TGTGCCAGTAGTGTCTGGACAGGGGGCACAGATACGCGGTATTTT
TRBD2	TRBV7-9	TRBJ2-3	many	CASSLTLAGLTDTQYF	TGTGCCAGCAGCCTAACACTAGCGGGACTCACAGATACGCAGTATTTT
NA	TRBV7-9	TRBJ1-1	NA	CASSRLANTEAFF	TGTGCCAGCAGCCGACTCGCGAACACTGAAGCTTTCTTT
TRBD2	TRBV7-2	TRBJ2-3	many	CASSLAKSVAGSTDTQYF	TGTGCCAGCAGCTTAGCGAAATCAGTAGCGGGAAGCACAGATACGCAGTATTTT
TRBD2	TRBV6-4	TRBJ2-1	NA	CASSEDAGAYNEQFF	TGTGCCAGCAGTGAGGATGCGGGAGCCTACAATGAGCAGTTCTTC
NA	TRBV5-6	TRBJ2-5	few	CASSSGTGGAETQYF	TGTGCCAGCAGCAGCGGGACAGGAGGGGCAGAGACCCAGTACTTC
NA	TRBV5-1	TRBJ1-1	few	CASSDPGKNTEAFF	TGCGCCAGCAGCGACCCCGGGAAGAACACTGAAGCTTTCTTT
NA	TRBV20-1	TRBJ1-4	few	CSVGGDDATNEKLFF	TGCAGCGTCGGGGGGGATGATGCAACTAATGAAAAACTGTTTTTT
TRBD2	TRBV2	TRBJ2-1	many	CASWHLAGVHEQFF	TGTGCCAGCTGGCACCTAGCGGGGGTGCATGAGCAGTTCTTC
NA	TRBV12-3/TRBV12-4	TRBJ1-4	NA	CASRPDGVNEKLFF	TGTGCCAGCAGGCCGGACGGAGTTAATGAAAAACTGTTTTTT
TRBD2	TRBV7-6	TRBJ2-1	NA	CASSFSGGPGNEQFF	TGTGCCAGCAGCTTCTCGGGAGGGCCGGGGAATGAGCAGTTCTTC
NA	TRBV29-1	TRBJ2-5	NA	CSVGFLNDDRLGTQYF	TGCAGCGTTGGTTTCTTAAACGACGACCGCTTGGGGACCCAGTACTTC
NA	TRBV20-1	TRBJ2-2	many	CSASLGVGTGELFF	TGCAGTGCTAGTTTGGGGGTGGGCACCGGGGAGCTGTTTTTT
NA	TRBV2	TRBJ1-5	NA	CASSEPISNQPQHF	TGTGCCAGCAGTGAACCGATTAGCAATCAGCCCCAGCATTTT
NA	TRBV7-8	TRBJ2-3	many	CASSPRDSSISTDTQYF	TGTGCCAGCAGCCCGCGGGACAGCTCTATAAGCACAGATACGCAGTATTTT
TRBD2	TRBV5-1	TRBJ2-1	many	CASSLTSGTYNEQFF	TGCGCCAGCAGCTTGACTAGCGGGACATACAATGAGCAGTTCTTC
TRBD2	TRBV3-1	TRBJ2-3	NA	CASSHVGILAGGSSTDTQYF	TGTGCCAGCAGCCATGTGGGTATACTAGCGGGAGGCTCCAGCACAGATACGCAGTATTTT
TRBD1	TRBV5-1	TRBJ2-7	few	CASSPSPVTGTGGSYEQYF	TGCGCCAGCAGCCCCAGCCCGGTGACCGGGACAGGGGGAAGTTACGAGCAGTACTTC
NA	TRBV7-9	TRBJ2-4	few	CASSATGQPNQNIQYF	TGTGCCAGCAGCGCCACGGGACAACCAAACCAGAACATTCAGTACTTC
NA	TRBV18	TRBJ2-3	NA	CASSPPVGVLRDTQYF	TGTGCCAGCTCACCACCTGTGGGAGTGCTTAGGGATACGCAGTATTTT
NA	TRBV7-9	TRBJ1-5	many	CASSTQTDSQPQHF	TGTGCCAGCAGCACTCAGACAGACTCGCAGCCCCAGCATTTT
NA	TRBV4-2	TRBJ2-7	few	CASSQFGKEPYEQYF	TGTGCCAGCAGCCAATTCGGGAAGGAACCCTACGAGCAGTACTTC
TRBD1	TRBV6-5	TRBJ1-1	many	CASSYIPGQGPEAFF	TGTGCCAGCAGTTACATACCGGGACAGGGTCCGGAGGCTTTCTTT
NA	TRBV7-3	TRBJ2-6	NA	CASTESGGSGANVLTF	TGTGCCAGCACCGAATCTGGAGGGTCTGGGGCCAACGTCCTGACTTTC
NA	TRBV2	TRBJ2-3	few	CASNGRAGVTDTQYF	TGTGCCAGCAACGGGCGAGCAGGGGTAACAGATACGCAGTATTTT